This passage covers 15 T cell receptor beta chains from one sample sequenced in a study of CD8 T cells in Susac syndrome. It was with random hexamers that roughly 0.45 to 1 ug RNA was reverse transcribed. TCRdb redid the calling of the immunoSEQ multiplex PCR reads with MiXCR, one entry per CDR3 protein. The table shows some 260,000 distinct CDR3 sequences, with roughly 85% occurring only once. The specimen sequenced was CD8+ T cells from PBMCs. The source is a human donor with multiple sclerosis.

The gene calls are TRBV9 and TRBJ2-5; TRBD1 is a possible D gene (6 bases). Trimming pared 0 bases from V and 4 bases from J, leaving 10 bases between. This CDR3 region has 14 residues. The germline gives CDR1 SGDLS, CDR2 YYNGEE. The chain's CDR3 is CASSVGTGLETQYF. CDR3 nucleotide sequence: TGTGCCAGCAGCGTAGGCACAGGGCTAGAGACCCAGTACTTC.

V and J are TRBV7-2 and TRBJ2-1; 9 bases are a match to TRBD2. The CDR3 sequence is 14 residues long. The germline V gene has CDR1 SGHTA and CDR2 FQGNSA. The trim removed 7 bases at V and 7 bases at J, leaving 8 bases unmatched. CDR3 amino acids: CASKGQREENEQFF. Here the CDR3 DNA reads TGTGCCAGCAAGGGGCAGCGGGAGGAAAATGAGCAGTTCTTC.

This rearrangement joins TRBV28 to TRBJ1-5; D remains unclear. Per germline, CDR1 MDHEN and CDR2 SYDVKM. CDR3 size: 14 residues. The V end lost 2 bases, the J end lost 7 bases, and 12 bases lay between the germline ends. In DNA form, the CDR3 reads TGTGCCAGCAGTTTACAGAGCCGAAAGCAGCCCCAGCATTTT. It encodes CASSLQSRKQPQHF.

V usage is TRBV7-9 and J usage is TRBJ2-1; 9 bases are shared with TRBD1. Germline assignment: CDR1 SEHNR and CDR2 FQNEAQ (reference sequence). The length of the CDR3 is 15 residues. Trimming cost V 4 bases and J 5 bases; bases outside gene matches: 6. The CDR3 protein is CASSSAGTGNNEQFF. For the CDR3, the DNA is TGTGCCAGCAGCTCGGCCGGGACAGGGAACAATGAGCAGTTCTTC.

This CDR3 is CASSFGTGGEKLFF. As DNA, the CDR3 is TGTGCCAGCAGCTTCGGGACAGGGGGTGAAAAACTGTTTTTT. This chain links TRBV7-6 with TRBJ1-4; 11 bases agree with TRBD1. This CDR3 contains 14 residues. From germline, CDR1 is SGHVS and CDR2 FNYEAQ. V gave up 3 bases and J gave up 7 bases; unmatched junction bases: 1.

This chain uses TRBV2 with TRBJ2-7; 11 bases align to TRBD2. The CDR3 sequence is 14 residues long. V was pared by 4 bases and J by 5 bases, with 4 bases of the junction left unmatched. Germline loops: CDR1 SNHLY, CDR2 FYNNEI. In DNA form, the CDR3 reads TGTGCCAGCAGTGGACTAGCGGGAAAGCACGAGCAGTACTTC. This gives the protein CASSGLAGKHEQYF.

The chain combines TRBV6-1 with TRBJ2-1; no clear D gene. The CDR3 is 17 amino acids. Trimming cost V 4 bases and J 0 bases, with 16 bases left between them. Per germline, CDR1 MNHNS and CDR2 SASEGT. The CDR3 DNA reads as TGTGCCAGCAGTGCCGATGGGCGAGAGAGCTCCTACAATGAGCAGTTCTTC. Translating gives CASSADGRESSYNEQFF.

This clonotype has a single count. The rearrangement joins TRBV28 to TRBJ1-2, with TRBD1 matching over 9 bases. Per germline, CDR1 MDHEN and CDR2 SYDVKM. The CDR3 loop spans 14 amino acids. V was pared by 4 bases and J by 4 bases, with 4 bases of the junction left unmatched. The CDR3 DNA reads as TGTGCCAGCAGTTACGAGACAGGGGGCTATGGCTACACCTTC. The encoded protein is CASSYETGGYGYTF.

This chain uses TRBV4-1 with TRBJ2-7; TRBD2 matches 10 bases. V lost 1 base and J lost 2; bases outside the gene matches: 2. CDR3 length: 15 residues. CDR1 and CDR2 (germline): MGHRA, YSYEKL. The CDR3 coding sequence is TGCGCCAGCAGCCAAGGGACTAGCGGAACCTACGAGCAGTACTTC. Its protein product is CASSQGTSGTYEQYF.

Only one count was recorded for this clonotype. This rearrangement joins TRBV28 to TRBJ2-7, with unresolved D. The germline V gene has CDR1 MDHEN and CDR2 SYDVKM. CDR3 length: 17 residues. Trimming shortened V by 2 bases and J by 1 base, and 18 bases separated the two germline ends. The CDR3 DNA is TGTGCCAGCAGTTTAAACCGGCTTACACGGCCTTCCTACGAGCAGTACTTC. It encodes CASSLNRLTRPSYEQYF.

The V gene is TRBV7-9, the J gene TRBJ2-7, with 9 positions matching TRBD1. Trimming at V came to 4 bases and at J to 5 bases, leaving 6 bases not matched to a gene. This CDR3 is 14 amino acids long. The germline V gene has CDR1 SEHNR and CDR2 FQNEAQ (reference sequence). The CDR3 loop reads CASSWDRAPHEQYF. CDR3 nucleotides: TGTGCCAGCAGCTGGGACAGGGCCCCCCACGAGCAGTACTTC. The whole variable domain, filled in from reference TRBV7-9 and TRBJ2-7, reads DTGVSQNPRHKITKRGQNVTFRCDPISEHNRLYWYRQTLGQGPEFLTYFQNEAQLEKSRLLSDRFSAERPKGSFSTLEIQRTEQGDSAMYLCASSWDRAPHEQYFGPGTRLTVT.

The count of this clonotype is one. The chain has TRBV11-2 and TRBJ1-1; 11 bases align to TRBD1. Trimming cost V 8 bases and J 5 bases; bases outside gene matches: 13. The germline V gene has CDR1 SGHAT and CDR2 FQNNGV. This CDR3 contains 16 residues. In DNA, the CDR3 is TGTGCCAGCTTCCACGGGACAGGGGGAGGACGGACTGAAGCTTTCTTT. Its translation: CASFHGTGGGRTEAFF.

This chain joins TRBV7-9 and TRBJ1-1; D not certain. Deletions cut 7 bases from V and 0 bases from J, with 9 bases between. This CDR3 comprises 13 residues. The V gene's germline CDR1 is SEHNR and CDR2 FQNEAQ (reference sequence). CDR3 amino acids: CASNSPLNTEAFF. Here the CDR3 DNA reads TGTGCCAGCAACTCCCCTTTGAACACTGAAGCTTTCTTT.

The chain links TRBV12-3 or TRBV12-4 to TRBJ2-7; D tentatively reads TRBD1 or TRBD2 (5 bases each). V lost 3 bases to trimming and J lost 4 bases, with 7 bases between them. This CDR3 comprises 12 residues. CDR3 amino acids: CASSFGTYEQYF. As DNA, the CDR3 is TGTGCCAGCAGTTTCGGGACGTACGAGCAGTACTTC.

This sequence joins TRBV20-1 and TRBJ2-4; 8 bases fit TRBD1. The length of the CDR3 is 16 residues. V gave up 2 bases and J gave up 1 base; unmatched junction bases: 7. Germline CDR1 and CDR2: DFQATT and SNEGSKA (reference sequence). This CDR3 is CSARQGADWAKNIQYF. The CDR3 nucleotides read TGCAGTGCTAGACAGGGGGCGGATTGGGCCAAAAACATTCAGTACTTC.